Included here is one T cell receptor (beta chain) sequence, with context. The antigen is not known. Lacking the conserved final phenylalanine or tryptophan, this CDR3 likely reflects a read error. The entry originates in a study of glioma-infiltrating T cells. For the study at large: Glioma patients had dexamethasone for six or fewer days before surgery.

Using RNA template, CDR3s of TCR alpha and beta were amplified with iRepertoire arm-PCR. One entry per CDR3 protein, called by TCRdb with MiXCR from the multiplex PCR reads. The sample lists 300,000 to 450,000 distinct CDR3 sequences, 35% to 45% occurring once. Overall study findings and caveats: A blood CDR3 motif signature was depleted in highly divergent patients. Above-expected tissue-blood divergence occurred in all gliomas, most in low-grade ones.

Germline CDR1 is MNHEY and CDR2 is SVGEGT. This CDR3 is 17 amino acids long. The rearrangement joins TRBV6-2 or TRBV6-3 to TRBJ1-1; D gene unclear. The TCR sequence derives from a human donor with low-grade glioma or glioblastoma, undergoing nonglioma brain surgery, or in good health (not recorded which). Source material: glioma tissue, nonneoplastic brain tissue, or PBMCs (not recorded which). The DNA of the CDR3 is TGTGCCAGCAGAAACGAGCCGTTTCTTTTACCGAACACTAAAGCTTTCTCT. Encoded protein: CASRNEPFLLPNTKAFS.